This T cell receptor beta chain was documented in a study of Graves' ophthalmopathy and Graves' hyperthyroidism. From RNA, the CDR3 regions of TCR beta chains were amplified and sequenced. HTBI primers primed a first-round RT-PCR, and a second-round multiplex PCR followed. TCRdb fed the multiplex PCR reads into MiXCR, producing one record per CDR3 protein. The data show about 210,000 distinct CDR3 sequences, about 32% seen once. This clonotype has at least ten counts. CDR1 is MNHEY and CDR2 is SVGEGT in the germline V gene. The CDR3 is 14 residues long. The V and J ends lost 2 bases and 0 bases, in that order; junction bases with no gene match: 1.

The chain is built from TRBV6-2 or TRBV6-3 and TRBJ2-7, with 7 nucleotides matching TRBD2. The source of this sequence is a man aged 45-60 years with Graves' ophthalmopathy. Source material: peripheral blood. This chain's CDR3 is CASSYRDYSYEQYF. The CDR3 DNA is TGTGCCAGCAGTTACCGGGACTACTCCTACGAGCAGTACTTC.